This T cell receptor beta chain was obtained from a study of CD8 T cells in ankylosing spondylitis (dated by TCRdb to 2017 to 2019). Looking at the study overall: The study set out to find disease-linked TCR variants by profiling T cell receptor beta repertoires in ankylosing spondylitis patients and healthy donors. The whole study cohort included 90 to 120 healthy donors and about two dozen ankylosing spondylitis patients. Peripheral blood was sampled, and synovial fluid was additionally collected from ankylosing spondylitis patients.

Summary of the overall study and its limitations: In peripheral blood, the disease-linked clones were found at relatively low frequencies and had a CD8+ phenotype. Some TCR beta motif variants had previously been reported in synovial fluid and blood of reactive arthritis patients, which suggested common disease-initiation mechanisms. According to the report, matched synovial fluid samples from ankylosing spondylitis patients were significantly enriched for the disease-linked clones. Blood from ankylosing spondylitis patients appeared to be characterized by a TCR beta motif made up of under ten highly homologous amino acid variants.

TCRdb shows the sequencer as Illumina HiSeq 2500. Quantitative 5'-RACE with molecular barcodes was the method used to prepare the TCR beta libraries. In the source study's methods: To identify disease-linked TCR variants, a new computational method was used, one built on a probabilistic model of VDJ rearrangement. TCRdb took the public reads, trimmed them with fastp at Q25, ran MiXCR for clone calling and kept in-frame beta chains. Rows with a matching CDR3 protein are joined into one entry that keeps the most common DNA and genes. For this entry, the V and J calls and clone size follow TCRdb and not the study's own pipeline. The sample profile shows about 150,000 distinct CDR3 sequences; 40% to 50% of them were found once. The ten largest clones add up to around 15% of the sample. Synovial fluid samples were matched to blood samples from the same ankylosing spondylitis patients. The germline V gene (reference sequence) specifies PRHDT as CDR1 and FYEKMQ as CDR2. There are 15 amino acids in the CDR3, from cysteine to phenylalanine inclusive. The DNA shown is the 45-base CDR3, in frame from base 1. The germline V and J ends show losses of 5 bases and 5 bases respectively, and no gene match explains 9 bases of the junction.

Details on this clonotype: It has no known antigen specificity. No base qualities exist here, and no much larger clone lies one base off it.

The receptor was isolated from a male donor with ankylosing spondylitis. In this chain, TRBV13 is recombined with TRBJ2-7; TRBD2 lines up with 10 middle nucleotides. The sample taken for sequencing was synovial fluid, either unsorted or a sorted T cell fraction (not recorded which). The DNA reads as follows: TGTGCCAGCAGCCCTATGGGGCTAGCGGGAGACGAGCAGTACTTC. Translated, this gives CASSPMGLAGDEQYF.